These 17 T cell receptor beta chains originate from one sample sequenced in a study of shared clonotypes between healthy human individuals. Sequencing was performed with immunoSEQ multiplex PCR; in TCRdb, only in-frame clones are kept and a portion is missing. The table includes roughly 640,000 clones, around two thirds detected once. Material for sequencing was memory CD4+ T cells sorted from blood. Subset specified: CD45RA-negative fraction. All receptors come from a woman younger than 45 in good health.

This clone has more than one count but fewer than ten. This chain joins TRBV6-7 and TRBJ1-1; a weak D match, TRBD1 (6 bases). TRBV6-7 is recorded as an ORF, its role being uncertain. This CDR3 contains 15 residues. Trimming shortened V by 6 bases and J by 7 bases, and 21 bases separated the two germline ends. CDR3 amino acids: CASRPPTGNSIEAFF. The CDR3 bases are TGTGCCAGCAGACCTCCTACAGGGAATAGTATTGAAGCTTTCTTT.

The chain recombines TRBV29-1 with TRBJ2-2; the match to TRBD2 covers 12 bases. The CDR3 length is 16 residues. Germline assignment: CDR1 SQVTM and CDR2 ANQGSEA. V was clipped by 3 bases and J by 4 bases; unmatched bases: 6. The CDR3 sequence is CSVELAGGPGTGELFF. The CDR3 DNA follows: TGCAGCGTTGAGCTAGCGGGAGGGCCTGGCACCGGGGAGCTGTTTTTT.

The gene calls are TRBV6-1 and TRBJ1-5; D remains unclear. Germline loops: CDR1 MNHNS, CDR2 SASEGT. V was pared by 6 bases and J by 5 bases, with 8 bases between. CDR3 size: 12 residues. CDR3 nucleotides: TGTGCCAGCAGGGTCGGAGATCAGCCCCAGCATTTT. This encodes CASRVGDQPQHF.

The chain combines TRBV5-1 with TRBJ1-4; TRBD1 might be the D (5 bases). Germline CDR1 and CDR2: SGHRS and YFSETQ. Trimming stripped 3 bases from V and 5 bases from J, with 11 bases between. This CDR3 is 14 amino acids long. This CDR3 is CASSSGRRNEKLFF. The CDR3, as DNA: TGCGCCAGCAGCTCGGGACGGAGGAATGAAAAACTGTTTTTT.

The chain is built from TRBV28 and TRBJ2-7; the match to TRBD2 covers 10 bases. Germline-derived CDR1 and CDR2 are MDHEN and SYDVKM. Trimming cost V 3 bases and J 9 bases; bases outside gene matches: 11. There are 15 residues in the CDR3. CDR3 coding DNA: TGTGCCAGCAGTTTTTTTGGACTAGCGGTTTGTAGGCAGTACTTC. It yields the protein CASSFFGLAVCRQYF.

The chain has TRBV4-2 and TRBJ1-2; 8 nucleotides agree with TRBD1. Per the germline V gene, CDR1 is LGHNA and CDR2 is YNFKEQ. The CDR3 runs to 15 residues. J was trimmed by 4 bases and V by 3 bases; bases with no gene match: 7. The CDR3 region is CASSHYGQGLYGYTF. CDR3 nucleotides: TGTGCCAGCAGCCATTACGGACAGGGTCTCTATGGCTACACCTTC.

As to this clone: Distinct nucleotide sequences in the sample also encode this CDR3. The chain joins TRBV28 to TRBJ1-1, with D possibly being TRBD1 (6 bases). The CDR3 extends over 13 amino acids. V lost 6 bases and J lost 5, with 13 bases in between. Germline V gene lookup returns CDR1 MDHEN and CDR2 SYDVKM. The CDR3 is CASRGGGGTEAFF. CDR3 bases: TGTGCCAGCAGAGGAGGGGGGGGAACTGAAGCTTTCTTT.

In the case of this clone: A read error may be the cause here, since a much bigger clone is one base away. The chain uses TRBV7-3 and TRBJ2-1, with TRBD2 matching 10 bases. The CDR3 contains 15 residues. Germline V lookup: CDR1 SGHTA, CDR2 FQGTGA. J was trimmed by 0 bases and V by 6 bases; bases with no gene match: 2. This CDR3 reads CASRASGSSYNEQFF. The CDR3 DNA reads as TGTGCCAGCAGAGCTAGCGGGAGCTCCTACAATGAGCAGTTCTTC. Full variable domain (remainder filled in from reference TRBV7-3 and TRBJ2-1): GAGVSQTPSNKVTEKGKYVELRCDPISGHTALYWYRQSLGQGPEFLIYFQGTGAADDSGLPNDRFFAVRPEGSVSTLKIQRTERGDSAVYLCASRASGSSYNEQFFGPGTRLTVL.

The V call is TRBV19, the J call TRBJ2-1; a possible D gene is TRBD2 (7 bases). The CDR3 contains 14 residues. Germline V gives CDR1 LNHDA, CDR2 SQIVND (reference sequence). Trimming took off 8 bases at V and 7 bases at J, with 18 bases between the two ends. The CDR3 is CASRGAGVLNEQFF. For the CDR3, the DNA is TGTGCCAGTCGGGGGGCGGGAGTCTTGAATGAGCAGTTCTTC.

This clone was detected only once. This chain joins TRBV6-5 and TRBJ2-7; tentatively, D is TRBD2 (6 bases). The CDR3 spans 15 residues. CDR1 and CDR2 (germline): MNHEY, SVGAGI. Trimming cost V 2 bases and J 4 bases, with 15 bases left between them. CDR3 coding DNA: TGTGCCAGCAGTTACCTCCATCGCGGGACGTACGAGCAGTACTTC. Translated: CASSYLHRGTYEQYF.

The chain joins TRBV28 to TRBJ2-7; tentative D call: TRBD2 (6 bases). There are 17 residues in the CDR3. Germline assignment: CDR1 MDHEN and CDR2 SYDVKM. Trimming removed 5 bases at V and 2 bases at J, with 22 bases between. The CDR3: CASSLPPGAAGAYEQYF. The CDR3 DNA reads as TGTGCCAGCAGTCTCCCTCCGGGAGCGGCTGGCGCCTACGAGCAGTACTTC.

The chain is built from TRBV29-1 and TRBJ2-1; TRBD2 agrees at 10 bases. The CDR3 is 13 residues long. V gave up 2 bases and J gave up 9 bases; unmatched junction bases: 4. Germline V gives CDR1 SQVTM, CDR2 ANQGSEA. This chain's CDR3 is CSVERLAGVEQFF. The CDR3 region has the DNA TGCAGCGTTGAAAGGCTAGCGGGAGTTGAGCAGTTCTTC.

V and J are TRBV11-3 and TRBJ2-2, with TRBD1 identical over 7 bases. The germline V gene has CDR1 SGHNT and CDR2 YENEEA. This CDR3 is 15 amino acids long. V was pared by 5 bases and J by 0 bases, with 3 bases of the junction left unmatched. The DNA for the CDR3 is TGTGCCAGCAGCCCGGGGACAGCGAACACCGGGGAGCTGTTTTTT. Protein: CASSPGTANTGELFF. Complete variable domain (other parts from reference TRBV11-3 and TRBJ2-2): EAGVVQSPRYKIIEKKQPVAFWCNPISGHNTLYWYLQNLGQGPELLIRYENEEAVDDSQLPKDRFSAERLKGVDSTLKIQPAELGDSAVYLCASSPGTANTGELFFGEGSRLTVL.

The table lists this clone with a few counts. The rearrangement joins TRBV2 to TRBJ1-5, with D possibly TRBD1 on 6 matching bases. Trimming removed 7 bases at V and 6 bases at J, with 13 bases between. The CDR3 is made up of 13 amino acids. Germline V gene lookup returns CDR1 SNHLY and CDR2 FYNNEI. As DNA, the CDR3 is TGTGCCAGCAACACGGACAGAGGTCAGCCCCAGCATTTT. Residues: CASNTDRGQPQHF.

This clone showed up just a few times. The CDR3 spells CASSYSTSSYNEQFF. In nucleotides, the CDR3 is TGCGCCAGCAGCTACTCGACTAGTTCCTACAATGAGCAGTTCTTC. The chain couples TRBV5-1 to TRBJ2-1, with a tentative D call TRBD2 (6 bases). This CDR3 spans 15 amino acids. Germline V gene lookup returns CDR1 SGHRS and CDR2 YFSETQ. Trimming took off 3 bases at V and 1 base at J, with 11 bases between the two ends.

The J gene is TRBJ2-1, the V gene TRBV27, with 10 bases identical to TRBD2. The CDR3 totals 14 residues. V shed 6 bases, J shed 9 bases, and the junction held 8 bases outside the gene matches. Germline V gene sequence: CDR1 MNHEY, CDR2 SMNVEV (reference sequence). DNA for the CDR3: TGTGCCAGCAGGCGGCTAGCGGGAGACACTGAGCAGTTCTTC. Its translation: CASRRLAGDTEQFF.

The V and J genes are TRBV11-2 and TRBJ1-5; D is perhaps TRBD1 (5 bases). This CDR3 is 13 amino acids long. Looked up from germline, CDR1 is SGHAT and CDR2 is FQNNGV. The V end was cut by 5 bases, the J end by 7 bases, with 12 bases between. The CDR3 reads CASSLDIPQPQHF. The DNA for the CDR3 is TGTGCCAGCAGCCTGGACATTCCCCAGCCCCAGCATTTT.